Each of the 7 T cell receptor beta chains below was sequenced from the same sample in a study of blood T cell repertoires in COVID-19. Method: immunoSEQ multiplex PCR; TCRdb's copy keeps in-frame clones and lacks some. The table has about 200,000 clones, approximately 85% seen once. Sequencing input: PBMCs or T cells enriched from blood (not recorded which). The receptors stem from a man aged 35 to 55 with acute COVID-19.

V gene TRBV5-8 combines with J gene TRBJ2-2; 9 bases line up with TRBD2. V trimming: 5 bases; J trimming: 3 bases; junction bases outside the gene matches: 5. The CDR3 runs to 15 residues. Germline CDR1 SGHTS, CDR2 YDEGEE. CDR3 sequence reads: CASRLTSGYTGELFF. CDR3 nucleotide sequence: TGTGCCAGCAGACTGACTAGCGGTTACACCGGGGAGCTGTTTTTT.

The chain couples TRBV25-1 to TRBJ2-1; tentatively, D is TRBD1 (5 bases). This CDR3 is 15 amino acids long. Looked up from germline, CDR1 is MGHDK and CDR2 is SYGVNS. V was shortened by 1 base and J by 4 bases, with 11 bases between the two germline ends. CDR3 sequence reads: CASSELMGLYNEQFF. The CDR3 nucleotides are TGTGCCAGCAGTGAATTGATGGGGCTATACAATGAGCAGTTCTTC. Full variable domain (rest looked up from reference TRBV25-1 and TRBJ2-1): EADIYQTPRYLVIGTGKKITLECSQTMGHDKMYWYQQDPGMELHLIHYSYGVNSTEKGDLSSESTVSRIRTEHFPLTLESARPSHTSQYLCASSELMGLYNEQFFGPGTRLTVL.

The chain joins TRBV3-1 (or the pseudogene TRBV3-2) to TRBJ1-5; TRBD1 might be the D (5 bases). Trimming removed 4 bases from V and 7 bases from J, with 17 bases in between. Per germline, CDR1 LGHDT and CDR2 YNNKEL (reference sequence). The CDR3 has 15 amino acids. The CDR3 sequence: CASSPTGGRDQPQHF. The DNA of the CDR3 is TGTGCCAGCAGCCCCACCGGGGGGAGGGACCAGCCCCAGCATTTT.

At least ten counts were recorded for this clone. This rearrangement joins TRBV6-4 to TRBJ2-2; 8 positions agree with TRBD2. Germline-derived CDR1 and CDR2 are MRHNA and SNTAGT. Unmatched junction bases numbered 1, after V lost 0 bases and J lost 7 bases. CDR3 length equals 14 residues. CDR3 residues: CASSDSREGGELFF. The CDR3 DNA follows: TGTGCCAGCAGTGACTCCCGGGAGGGCGGGGAGCTGTTTTTT.

This clone was seen once. This sequence joins TRBV2 and TRBJ2-6; no clear D. V was trimmed by 8 bases and J by 2 bases, leaving 10 bases between them. Germline V gene data show CDR1 as SNHLY and CDR2 as FYNNEI. This CDR3 has 14 amino acids. The CDR3, as DNA: TGTGCCAGCTCCTCCCTCCCTGGGGCCAACGTCCTGACTTTC. It specifies CASSSLPGANVLTF.

J is TRBJ2-2 and V is TRBV9; 8 bases match TRBD1. The J segment lost 5 bases and the V segment lost 3 bases, leaving 9 bases of the junction unmatched. CDR3 length equals 16 residues. The germline CDR1 and CDR2 sequences are SGDLS and YYNGEE. CDR3 in DNA: TGTGCCAGCAGCGCAAGAGGACAGGGACGGACCGGGGAGCTGTTTTTT. The encoded protein is CASSARGQGRTGELFF.

The chain is built from TRBV28 and TRBJ2-7; 10 positions match TRBD1. The trim removed 4 bases at V and 7 bases at J, leaving 7 bases unmatched. This CDR3 region has 14 residues. The germline V gene encodes CDR1 MDHEN and CDR2 SYDVKM. CDR3 sequence: CASSSRQGAMEQYF. CDR3 DNA sequence: TGTGCCAGCAGTTCCCGACAGGGGGCAATGGAGCAGTACTTC. Combining the CDR3 with reference TRBV28 and TRBJ2-7 gives the whole variable domain DVKVTQSSRYLVKRTGEKVFLECVQDMDHENMFWYRQDPGLGLRLIYFSYDVKMKEKGDIPEGYSVSREKKERFSLILESASTNQTSMYLCASSSRQGAMEQYFGPGTRLTVT.